The 27 T cell receptor beta chains below come from one sample, sequenced in a study of PD-1 blockade in classical Hodgkin lymphoma. Clones were read by immunoSEQ multiplex PCR, and TCRdb kept only the in-frame ones, dropping some. The table lists 25,000 to 40,000 clones, less than 75% of them singletons. Time point defined: cycle 4 day 1 (C4D1), after less than 7 weeks of nivolumab. Relapse after autologous stem cell transplantation occurred in every patient, and brentuximab vedotin exposure varied. The input for sequencing was peripheral blood mononuclear cells (PBMCs), taken before the fourth cycle of nivolumab. Receptors were obtained from a human donor with classical Hodgkin lymphoma.

The V and J genes are TRBV7-2 and TRBJ2-1, with 8 positions matching TRBD1. Germline V gene lookup returns CDR1 SGHTA and CDR2 FQGNSA. This CDR3 has 14 residues. J was trimmed by 4 bases and V by 5 bases; bases with no gene match: 4. The CDR3 here is CASSPGQGYNEQFF. CDR3 coding DNA: TGTGCCAGCAGCCCTGGACAGGGTTACAATGAGCAGTTCTTC.

The V call is TRBV5-1, the J call TRBJ2-2, with D possibly matching TRBD2 (5 bases). Looked up from germline, CDR1 is SGHRS and CDR2 is YFSETQ. The CDR3 covers 13 residues. The ends were cut back, 4 bases at V and 5 bases at J, with 9 bases in the middle. For the CDR3, the DNA is TGCGCCAGCAGCATTACTAGTACCGGGGAGCTGTTTTTT. Protein sequence: CASSITSTGELFF.

CDR3 in amino acids: CASNQFGVPGGYTF. The DNA of the CDR3 is TGTGCCAGCAACCAATTTGGGGTACCTGGTGGCTACACCTTC. The chain couples TRBV9 to TRBJ1-2; D unclear. Trimming shortened V by 6 bases and J by 7 bases, and 19 bases separated the two germline ends. The CDR3 is 14 amino acids. Germline CDR1 SGDLS, CDR2 YYNGEE.

The rearrangement uses TRBV19 and TRBJ2-7, with a weak D call TRBD2 (5 bases). Per the germline V gene, CDR1 is LNHDA and CDR2 is SQIVND (reference sequence). The V end was cut by 0 bases, the J end by 7 bases, with 10 bases between. This CDR3 spans 13 amino acids. The CDR3 DNA reads as TGTGCCAGTAGTATAGAACCAACGGGGGAGCAGTACTTC. It encodes CASSIEPTGEQYF.

The CDR3 protein is CASPGTSGSYEQYF. For the CDR3, the DNA is TGTGCCAGCCCCGGGACTAGCGGTTCCTACGAGCAGTACTTC. This sequence joins TRBV2 and TRBJ2-7; TRBD2 matches 11 bases. The ends lost 8 bases at V and 1 base at J; junction bases unmatched: 4. Germline CDR1 reads SNHLY; CDR2 reads FYNNEI. The CDR3 runs to 14 residues. The full variable domain, with the rest looked up from reference TRBV2 and TRBJ2-7, is EPEVTQTPSHQVTQMGQEVILRCVPISNHLYFYWYRQILGQKVEFLVSFYNNEISEKSEIFDDQFSVERPDGSNFTLKIRSTKLEDSAMYFCASPGTSGSYEQYFGPGTRLTVT.

The rearrangement uses TRBV5-6 and TRBJ1-2; D perhaps matches TRBD1 (5 bases). V dropped 4 bases and J dropped 7 bases, with 20 bases sitting between them. The CDR3 totals 15 residues. Germline V gives CDR1 SGHDT, CDR2 YYEEEE. CDR3 sequence (DNA): TGTGCCAGCAGCCTTCTCTTCAGGGAGGTTGTTGGCTACACCTTC. Its protein is CASSLLFREVVGYTF.

The V gene is TRBV27, the J gene TRBJ2-3; tentative D call: TRBD2 (5 bases). The CDR3 length is 12 residues. In germline, CDR1 is MNHEY, CDR2 SMNVEV (reference sequence). Trimming took off 3 bases at V and 6 bases at J, with 7 bases between the two ends. The CDR3: CASSFGMDTQYF. For the CDR3, the DNA is TGTGCCAGCAGTTTCGGGATGGATACGCAGTATTTT.

The chain uses TRBV28 and TRBJ2-7; TRBD1 or TRBD2 may be the D gene (5 bases each). V gave up 5 bases and J gave up 2 bases, with 16 bases separating them. From germline, CDR1 is MDHEN and CDR2 SYDVKM. The CDR3 covers 15 residues. The CDR3 DNA is TGTGCCAGCAGTCCCGGGACCGGGCGAGCCTACGAGCAGTACTTC. As protein: CASSPGTGRAYEQYF.

The rearrangement joins TRBV29-1 to TRBJ2-2; 10 bases are a match to TRBD2. The CDR3 covers 16 residues. Trimming took 4 bases from V and 8 from J; bases not matched to a gene: 13. Germline-derived CDR1 and CDR2 are SQVTM and ANQGSEA. CDR3 sequence (DNA): TGCAGCGTTGGGCTTAGCGGGGGGCCCTTAAAAGGGGAGCTGTTTTTT. It yields the protein CSVGLSGGPLKGELFF.

The chain couples TRBV30 to TRBJ1-5; perhaps TRBD1 as D (6 bases). Germline lookup yields CDR1 GTSNPN and CDR2 SVGIG (reference sequence). This CDR3 comprises 16 residues. The V end was cut by 3 bases, the J end by 2 bases, with 17 bases between. CDR3 nucleotide sequence: TGTGCCTGGAGAGGACTAGGGGGATTCGGCAATCAGCCCCAGCATTTT. This sequence encodes CAWRGLGGFGNQPQHF.

The chain carries TRBV27 and TRBJ2-6; possible D gene TRBD1, 5 bases. In germline, CDR1 is MNHEY, CDR2 SMNVEV (reference sequence). This CDR3 region has 15 residues. The V end was cut by 6 bases, the J end by 4 bases, with 13 bases between. The DNA for the CDR3 is TGTGCCAGCAGGTCGTCAGGGTCCGGGGCCAACGTCCTGACTTTC. Translated: CASRSSGSGANVLTF.

The chain couples TRBV5-1 to TRBJ2-3; D is perhaps TRBD1 (6 bases). The V end lost 4 bases, the J end lost 4 bases, and 10 bases lay between the germline ends. CDR3 length: 13 amino acids. Germline V gives CDR1 SGHRS, CDR2 YFSETQ. The CDR3 nucleotides are TGCGCCAGCAGCGTTACAGGGCCAGATACGCAGTATTTT. It is translated as CASSVTGPDTQYF. Looking up the rest from reference TRBV5-1 and TRBJ2-3 gives the full variable domain: KAGVTQTPRYLIKTRGQQVTLSCSPISGHRSVSWYQQTPGQGLQFLFEYFSETQRNKGNFPGRFSGRQFSNSRSEMNVSTLELGDSALYLCASSVTGPDTQYFGPGTRLTVL.

The chain links TRBV6-5 to TRBJ1-3; D not resolved. This CDR3 contains 15 residues. V gave up 5 bases and J gave up 0 bases, with 11 bases separating them. CDR1 is MNHEY and CDR2 is SVGAGI in the germline V gene. The CDR3 coding sequence is TGTGCCAGCAGTGCAAACGGTTACTCTGGAAACACCATATATTTT. This gives the protein CASSANGYSGNTIYF.

This sequence joins TRBV7-9 and TRBJ1-2, with no clear D. CDR3 length equals 16 residues. Trimming took 2 bases from V and 5 from J, leaving 18 bases between them. Germline V gene lookup returns CDR1 SEHNR and CDR2 FQNEAQ (reference sequence). CDR3 bases: TGTGCCAGCAGCTTAATGGTCAGGCCCGACCAATATGGCTACACCTTC. Amino acid sequence: CASSLMVRPDQYGYTF.

In its sample, this clone was seen once. The rearrangement uses TRBV10-3 and TRBJ2-1; no firm D call. The V and J ends lost 6 bases and 3 bases respectively, with 9 bases between them. The CDR3 loop spans 13 amino acids. Germline V CDR1 and CDR2: ENHRY, SYGVKD. CDR3 region: CAIRIARYNEQFF. The CDR3 DNA reads as TGTGCCATCAGGATAGCTCGCTACAATGAGCAGTTCTTC.

The chain carries TRBV29-1 and TRBJ2-1, with 7 positions matching TRBD2. Germline CDR1 is SQVTM and CDR2 is ANQGSEA. CDR3 length: 15 amino acids. J lost 3 bases, V lost 3 bases, and 8 bases had no gene match. The CDR3 DNA is TGCAGCGTTGAGATTAGCGGGTGGAACTACAATGAGCAGTTCTTC. Its protein is CSVEISGWNYNEQFF.

The J gene is TRBJ1-6, the V gene TRBV4-1; D not certain. V was trimmed by 1 base and J by 7 bases, leaving 20 bases between them. This CDR3 is 18 amino acids long. Germline values: CDR1 MGHRA, CDR2 YSYEKL. The DNA for the CDR3 is TGCGCCAGCAGCCAAGTTGACCTAGGTTTAGCCCGAAATTCACCCCTCCACTTT. Its translation is CASSQVDLGLARNSPLHF.

This rearrangement joins TRBV21-1 to TRBJ2-3; the DNA was not compared with TRBD2, the D call given in the table. TRBV21-1 represents a pseudogene. The CDR3 loop spans 15 amino acids. The CDR3 is CASSKEGVFTDTQYF. As DNA, the CDR3 is TGTGCCAGCAGCAAAGAGGGAGTATTCACAGATACGCAGTATTTT.

This chain links TRBV19 with TRBJ1-2; 7 bases map to TRBD1. CDR3 length: 15 amino acids. After removal of 9 bases from V and 2 bases from J, the junction contained 12 bases not matched to a gene. The germline gives CDR1 LNHDA, CDR2 SQIVND (reference sequence). This CDR3 is CASVPPGQWNYGYTF. CDR3 in DNA: TGTGCCAGCGTACCTCCGGGACAGTGGAACTATGGCTACACCTTC.

The table lists this clone with a few counts. V gene TRBV7-3 combines with J gene TRBJ2-3; TRBD2 might be the D (5 bases). Germline CDR1 and CDR2: SGHTA and FQGTGA. The CDR3 covers 15 residues. V was pared by 3 bases and J by 2 bases, with 12 bases between. CDR3 protein: CASSLWGAATDTQYF. The CDR3 DNA sequence: TGTGCCAGCAGCTTGTGGGGAGCTGCCACAGATACGCAGTATTTT.

The V gene is TRBV9, the J gene TRBJ2-2, with D perhaps matching TRBD2 (6 bases). Germline V lookup: CDR1 SGDLS, CDR2 YYNGEE. CDR3 length: 17 residues. V was clipped by 3 bases and J by 1 base, with 16 bases between them. In DNA, the CDR3 is TGTGCCAGCAGCGCCCTTGGGCGGGAATTGAACACCGGGGAGCTGTTTTTT. Protein product: CASSALGRELNTGELFF.

This rearrangement joins TRBV30 to TRBJ2-1, with 10 nucleotides matching TRBD2. This CDR3 has 12 amino acids. V was clipped by 1 base and J by 13 bases; unmatched bases: 4. Germline lookup yields CDR1 GTSNPN and CDR2 SVGIG (reference sequence). CDR3 in amino acids: CAWSGLAGAQFF. The DNA for the CDR3 is TGTGCCTGGAGTGGGCTAGCGGGGGCCCAGTTCTTC.

The chain has TRBV5-8 and TRBJ1-2; D uncertain. Looked up from germline, CDR1 is SGHTS and CDR2 is YDEGEE. This CDR3 region has 13 residues. V lost 0 bases and J 8 bases, leaving 11 bases between the germline ends. CDR3 sequence: CASSLDAGRGYTF. The CDR3 DNA is TGTGCCAGCAGCTTGGATGCGGGCAGGGGCTACACCTTC.

The chain employs TRBV9 and TRBJ2-7, with TRBD1 identical over 7 bases. The CDR3 sequence is 13 residues long. The V gene's germline CDR1 is SGDLS and CDR2 YYNGEE. The V segment lost 4 bases and the J segment 2 bases; nucleotides outside the gene matches: 3. The DNA for the CDR3 is TGTGCCAGCAGCAGAACAGGGGCCTACGAGCAGTACTTC. It translates to CASSRTGAYEQYF.

The chain carries TRBV4-3 and TRBJ1-5, with D hard to call. Germline lookup yields CDR1 LGHNA and CDR2 YSLEER. The CDR3 has 15 amino acids. Trimming cost V 5 bases and J 3 bases, with 14 bases left between them. DNA of the CDR3: TGCGCCAGCAGCACTGTTTGGGGATTCAATCAGCCCCAGCATTTT. Protein: CASSTVWGFNQPQHF.

The V and J genes are TRBV2 and TRBJ2-3, with D perhaps matching TRBD2 (5 bases). V was pared by 3 bases and J by 2 bases, with 12 bases between. The germline gives CDR1 SNHLY, CDR2 FYNNEI. The CDR3 consists of 15 residues. In nucleotides, the CDR3 is TGTGCCAGCAGTGATCGCGGGTACCCCACAGATACGCAGTATTTT. Its protein product is CASSDRGYPTDTQYF.

This chain joins TRBV29-1 and TRBJ2-7, with 8 positions matching TRBD1. Trimming took 3 bases from V and 1 from J; bases not matched to a gene: 5. Germline CDR1 is SQVTM and CDR2 is ANQGSEA. CDR3 size: 14 residues. The CDR3 DNA follows: TGCAGCGTTGAGGGGACAGGACAATCCTACGAGCAGTACTTC. Amino acid sequence: CSVEGTGQSYEQYF.